Listed here are 29 T cell receptor beta chains from one sample, sequenced in a study of T cell changes during pregnancy in multiple sclerosis. Generated by immunoSEQ multiplex PCR, the TCRdb table keeps only in-frame clones and is missing some. The sample yields tens of thousands of clones, about 91% seen once. The source was CD4+ T cells from peripheral blood mononuclear cells, collected after pregnancy. These receptors originate from a female donor in good health, enrolled as a control in a pregnancy study.

This rearrangement joins TRBV29-1 to TRBJ2-2; TRBD2 matches at 8 bases. Germline V gives CDR1 SQVTM, CDR2 ANQGSEA. After removal of 3 bases from V and 5 bases from J, the junction contained 5 bases not matched to a gene. The CDR3 loop spans 14 amino acids. The CDR3 DNA is TGCAGCGTTGACAAGCGGGAGTCTACCGGGGAGCTGTTTTTT. The encoded protein is CSVDKRESTGELFF.

The CDR3 nucleotides read TGTGCCAGCAGTCTAATCCCCTTGGGACAGAAAAATTATGGCTACACCTTC. This encodes CASSLIPLGQKNYGYTF. The chain is built from TRBV27 and TRBJ1-2, with 7 bases that match TRBD1. CDR1 is MNHEY, CDR2 SMNVEV, per germline (reference sequence). This CDR3 has 17 residues. V was pared by 5 bases and J by 5 bases, with 17 bases of the junction left unmatched.

This rearrangement joins TRBV5-4 to TRBJ2-3, with D possibly being TRBD2 (7 bases). CDR1 is SGHNT and CDR2 is YYREEE in the germline V gene (reference sequence). The CDR3 loop spans 17 amino acids. V was shortened by 5 bases and J by 0 bases, with 19 bases between the two germline ends. CDR3 in DNA: TGTGCCAGCAGGCGACGGGGGGCGGGGCCTAGCACAGATACGCAGTATTTT. It yields the protein CASRRRGAGPSTDTQYF.

The J gene is TRBJ2-1, the V gene TRBV7-3; TRBD2 aligns across 9 bases. The CDR3 contains 16 residues. The trim removed 5 bases at V and 7 bases at J, leaving 12 bases unmatched. Germline V gene data show CDR1 as SGHTA and CDR2 as FQGTGA. CDR3 region: CASSILGSGSGNEQFF. In DNA form, the CDR3 reads TGTGCCAGCAGCATCCTCGGTAGCGGGAGTGGGAATGAGCAGTTCTTC. Variable domain in full (rest from reference TRBV7-3 and TRBJ2-1): GAGVSQTPSNKVTEKGKYVELRCDPISGHTALYWYRQSLGQGPEFLIYFQGTGAADDSGLPNDRFFAVRPEGSVSTLKIQRTERGDSAVYLCASSILGSGSGNEQFFGPGTRLTVL.

The chain is built from TRBV6-5 and TRBJ1-3; D gene unclear. The CDR3 is 16 amino acids. CDR1 and CDR2 from the germline V gene are MNHEY and SVGAGI. V lost 0 bases and J lost 3, with 12 bases in between. CDR3 nucleotide sequence: TGTGCCAGCAGTTACTCATACCCTCGGGGTGGAAACACCATATATTTT. The encoded protein is CASSYSYPRGGNTIYF.

CDR3 loop: CASRRSEGDFSDYGYTF. The DNA of the CDR3 is TGTGCCAGCAGACGTTCAGAGGGAGACTTTTCCGACTATGGCTACACCTTC. The chain links TRBV2 to TRBJ1-2; D is unresolved. From germline, CDR1 is SNHLY and CDR2 FYNNEI. V was cut by 6 bases and J by 3 bases, with 23 bases left in between. The CDR3 runs to 17 residues.

The chain couples TRBV7-2 to TRBJ1-5; D is unresolved. Germline V gene lookup returns CDR1 SGHTA and CDR2 FQGNSA. V dropped 2 bases and J dropped 4 bases, with 12 bases sitting between them. The CDR3 sequence is 15 residues long. For the CDR3, the DNA is TGTGCCAGCAGCTTAAACGACAATCGGAATCAGCCCCAGCATTTT. It translates to CASSLNDNRNQPQHF.

The J gene is TRBJ1-2, the V gene TRBV7-9; D is possibly TRBD1 (6 bases). The V gene's germline CDR1 is SEHNR and CDR2 FQNEAQ (reference sequence). There are 11 residues in the CDR3. Trimming left V 5 bases short and J 13 bases short, with 14 bases between. The DNA for the CDR3 is TGTGCCAGCAGCAGAAAGGGACATCCCACCTTC. It codes for CASSRKGHPTF.

This chain links TRBV13 with TRBJ2-7, with a possible D match to TRBD1 (5 bases). This CDR3 is built from 12 residues. Germline-derived CDR1 and CDR2 are PRHDT and FYEKMQ (reference sequence). V lost 5 bases, J lost 5 bases, and 10 bases lay in between. The CDR3 bases are TGTGCCAGCAGCCGTCCAGGGAACGAGCAGTACTTC. Amino acid sequence: CASSRPGNEQYF. The full variable domain, in which reference TRBV13 and TRBJ2-7 provide the parts outside the CDR3, is AAGVIQSPRHLIKEKRETATLKCYPIPRHDTVYWYQQGPGQDPQFLISFYEKMQSDKGSIPDRFSAQQFSDYHSELNMSSLELGDSALYFCASSRPGNEQYFGPGTRLTVT.

In this sample, this clone turned up a few times. V and J are TRBV15 and TRBJ2-2; D not certain. In germline, CDR1 is LNHNV, CDR2 YYDKDF (reference sequence). This CDR3 spans 15 amino acids. Trimming removed 1 base at V and 2 bases at J, with 8 bases between. The CDR3 bases are TGTGCCACCAGCAGAGGGCACCGAAACACCGGGGAGCTGTTTTTT. Encoded protein: CATSRGHRNTGELFF.

This chain joins TRBV30 and TRBJ2-1; the D gene is possibly TRBD2 (6 bases). There are 16 residues in the CDR3. Germline V CDR1 and CDR2: GTSNPN, SVGIG (reference sequence). Trimming stripped 1 base from V and 0 bases from J, with 13 bases between. The CDR3 sequence: CAWSAMTRSSYNEQFF. The CDR3 nucleotides are TGTGCCTGGAGTGCTATGACTAGGAGCTCCTACAATGAGCAGTTCTTC. The whole variable domain, remainder taken from reference TRBV30 and TRBJ2-1, is SQTIHQWPATLVQPVGSPLSLECTVEGTSNPNLYWYRQAAGRGLQLLFYSVGIGQISSEVPQNLSASRPQDRQFILSSKKLLLSDSGFYLCAWSAMTRSSYNEQFFGPGTRLTVL.

This rearrangement joins TRBV28 to TRBJ2-3, with TRBD1 matching over 9 bases. Germline V CDR1 and CDR2: MDHEN, SYDVKM. J was trimmed by 5 bases and V by 10 bases; bases with no gene match: 13. This CDR3 contains 15 residues. The CDR3 DNA reads TGTGCCACCCTTACAGGGGGCGCAGGACGAGATACGCAGTATTTT. It encodes CATLTGGAGRDTQYF.

This chain links TRBV4-3 with TRBJ2-7; 11 bases map to TRBD1. The ends lost 2 bases at V and 7 bases at J; junction bases unmatched: 16. The germline gives CDR1 LGHNA, CDR2 YSLEER. The CDR3 runs 18 residues. Written as DNA, the CDR3 is TGCGCCAGCAGCCAAAGTTTCCGGGACAGGGGGATCCTTGGGGAGCAGTACTTC. It yields the protein CASSQSFRDRGILGEQYF.

The chain links TRBV5-1 to TRBJ2-7; D unclear. The V end was cut by 4 bases, the J end by 6 bases, with 20 bases between. The CDR3 runs to 15 residues. CDR1 SGHRS and CDR2 YFSETQ come from the germline V gene. Written as DNA, the CDR3 is TGCGCCAGCAGCCAAGCCTACGGGTCCGTGGGCGAGCAGTACTTC. Translating gives CASSQAYGSVGEQYF.

This clone has only a few counts. The chain employs TRBV29-1 and TRBJ1-1; 11 bases align to TRBD1. Germline-derived CDR1 and CDR2 are SQVTM and ANQGSEA. After removal of 4 bases from V and 5 bases from J, the junction contained 6 bases not matched to a gene. The CDR3 spans 14 residues. CDR3 amino acids: CSVAGQGARTEAFF. The CDR3 nucleotides read TGCAGCGTTGCTGGACAGGGGGCGAGGACTGAAGCTTTCTTT.

The chain carries TRBV29-1 and TRBJ2-5; the D gene is possibly TRBD1 (5 bases). Trimming stripped 2 bases from V and 4 bases from J, with 11 bases between. This CDR3 spans 13 amino acids. Germline CDR1 is SQVTM and CDR2 is ANQGSEA. CDR3 loop: CSVERGKGETQYF. The CDR3 DNA is TGCAGCGTTGAAAGGGGTAAAGGAGAGACCCAGTACTTC.

The rearrangement joins TRBV6-5 to TRBJ2-1, with 12 bases fitting TRBD2. After removal of 0 bases from V and 6 bases from J, the junction contained 3 bases not matched to a gene. CDR3 length: 16 residues. From germline, CDR1 is MNHEY and CDR2 SVGAGI. CDR3 in DNA: TGTGCCAGCAGTTACTCTTCACTAGCGGGGGGCAATGAGCAGTTCTTC. Translating gives CASSYSSLAGGNEQFF.

This clone was detected only once. The genes are TRBV27 and TRBJ1-2, with 7 nucleotides matching TRBD1. V dropped 5 bases and J dropped 3; count of bases not matched to a gene: 3. The length of the CDR3 is 13 residues. The germline CDR1 and CDR2 sequences are MNHEY and SMNVEV (reference sequence). DNA of the CDR3: TGTGCCAGCAGTAAGGGGGCTCACTATGGCTACACCTTC. Encoded protein: CASSKGAHYGYTF.

This sequence joins TRBV5-4 and TRBJ2-5; TRBD2 might be the D (6 bases). Germline V gene sequence: CDR1 SGHNT, CDR2 YYREEE (reference sequence). The V end was cut by 4 bases, the J end by 5 bases, with 12 bases between. The length of the CDR3 is 13 residues. CDR3 DNA: TGTGCCAGCAGCACGCGGGGCCCGGAGACCCAGTACTTC. It specifies CASSTRGPETQYF.

The J gene is TRBJ1-2, the V gene TRBV4-3; tentative D call: TRBD1 (5 bases). The germline CDR1 and CDR2 sequences are LGHNA and YSLEER. The CDR3 runs to 16 residues. The V end was cut by 1 base, the J end by 2 bases, with 14 bases between. The CDR3 loop reads CASSQGKGFPNYGYTF. The CDR3 bases are TGCGCCAGCAGCCAAGGGAAGGGGTTCCCCAACTATGGCTACACCTTC.

The chain is built from TRBV28 and TRBJ2-7; D is undetermined. This CDR3 comprises 11 residues. The V end lost 6 bases, the J end lost 3 bases, and 6 bases lay between the germline ends. CDR1 is MDHEN, CDR2 SYDVKM, per germline. The CDR3 sequence: CASSLRYEQYF. The CDR3 coding sequence is TGTGCCAGCAGCTTGCGCTACGAGCAGTACTTC.

The chain has TRBV28 and TRBJ1-4; D gene ambiguous. The germline gives CDR1 MDHEN, CDR2 SYDVKM. V lost 5 bases and J 3 bases, leaving 4 bases between the germline ends. The CDR3 is made up of 12 amino acids. The CDR3 nucleotides are TGTGCCAGCAGTCATCCTAATGAAAAACTGTTTTTT. It codes for CASSHPNEKLFF.

The chain has TRBV6-1 and TRBJ2-7; 12 bases fit TRBD1. Germline lookup yields CDR1 MNHNS and CDR2 SASEGT. The CDR3 length is 17 residues. The V gene end was trimmed by 2 bases and the J gene end by 5 bases; junction bases not matched to a gene: 10. The CDR3 loop reads CASSEISLGTGGDEQYF. Written as DNA, the CDR3 is TGTGCCAGCAGTGAAATCAGCTTGGGGACAGGGGGCGACGAGCAGTACTTC.

The rearrangement links TRBV5-8 to TRBJ2-5; weak D call: TRBD2 (6 bases). The ends were cut back, 6 bases at V and 1 base at J, with 16 bases in the middle. CDR1 and CDR2 (germline): SGHTS, YDEGEE. CDR3 length: 15 amino acids. The CDR3 reads CASIHPEGRQETQYF. DNA of the CDR3: TGTGCCAGCATCCACCCGGAGGGGCGCCAAGAGACCCAGTACTTC.

This clone has only one observation. The CDR3 sequence is CASSHQQVAKNIQYF. The CDR3 nucleotides are TGTGCCAGCAGTCACCAACAGGTAGCCAAAAACATTCAGTACTTC. The chain employs TRBV28 and TRBJ2-4; perhaps TRBD1 as D (5 bases). The CDR3 runs to 15 residues. Trimming took off 5 bases at V and 0 bases at J, with 11 bases between the two ends. Per the germline V gene, CDR1 is MDHEN and CDR2 is SYDVKM.

V gene TRBV7-3 combines with J gene TRBJ2-2; 10 nucleotides align to TRBD2. This CDR3 contains 17 residues. Unmatched junction bases numbered 11, after V lost 5 bases and J lost 5 bases. Per the germline V gene, CDR1 is SGHTA and CDR2 is FQGTGA. For the CDR3, the DNA is TGTGCCAGCAGCCCAGGGAGCGGGAGGGCCGATACCGGGGAGCTGTTTTTT. Amino acids: CASSPGSGRADTGELFF.

The CDR3 DNA reads as TGTGCCAGCAGCCAAGATTCATTGGGGGGGGCTAATGAAAAACTGTTTTTT. Residues: CASSQDSLGGANEKLFF. This rearrangement joins TRBV4-2 to TRBJ1-4; possible D gene TRBD1, 5 bases. The germline V and J ends were trimmed by 0 bases and 3 bases, with 14 bases remaining between them. Looked up from germline, CDR1 is LGHNA and CDR2 is YNFKEQ. The length of the CDR3 is 17 residues.

The V and J genes are TRBV2 and TRBJ1-1, with 9 positions matching TRBD1. J gave up 5 bases and V 6 bases, and 13 bases lay outside the gene matches. Germline V gene lookup returns CDR1 SNHLY and CDR2 FYNNEI. This CDR3 is 16 amino acids long. The CDR3, as DNA: TGTGCCAGCAGGGAGCGTGAGAGACAGGGGGGTACTGAAGCTTTCTTT. It encodes CASRERERQGGTEAFF.

This chain joins TRBV28 and TRBJ2-7; 8 bases agree with TRBD1. The CDR3 sequence is 14 residues long. Germline V gene lookup returns CDR1 MDHEN and CDR2 SYDVKM. After removal of 3 bases from V and 3 bases from J, the junction contained 4 bases not matched to a gene. CDR3 nucleotide sequence: TGTGCCAGCAGTTTCTCGGACAGGGACTACGAGCAGTACTTC. Its protein product is CASSFSDRDYEQYF.